A selection of T cell receptor beta chains follows, all from one sample in a study of cytomegalovirus exposure and HLA in healthy donors. The protocol was immunoSEQ multiplex PCR, while the TCRdb copy is restricted to in-frame clones and leaves out a portion. The data hold more than 100,000 clones, with over 15% observed a single time. The sequencing input was PBMCs. These receptors were taken from a woman younger than 35 in good health and CMV-seronegative. Both conserved end residues are part of each CDR3. The D gene is left open where the match is weak. Not every row has a clone size; where given, it reads once, few, many or a size class.

D	length	V	size	J	DNA	CDR3
TRBD2	18	TRBV14	few	TRBJ2-1	TGTGCCAGCAGCCCTGGACTAGCGGGAGGGCCCTATGCATATGAGCAGTTCTTC	CASSPGLAGGPYAYEQFF
TRBD1	11	TRBV20-1	few	TRBJ1-1	TGCAGTGCCGTGGGACAGGGCGAGGCTTTCTTT	CSAVGQGEAFF
-	14	TRBV19	-	TRBJ2-2	TGTGCCACTGGATCCGGGCCAGGGGCCGGGGAGCTGTTTTTT	CATGSGPGAGELFF
TRBD2	17	TRBV5-1	few	TRBJ2-2	TGCGCCAGCAGCTTGGTCCCTAGCGGGTCGAACACCGGGGAGCTGTTTTTT	CASSLVPSGSNTGELFF
-	14	TRBV4-1	few	TRBJ2-7	TGCGCCAGCAGCCCCTTGCGGGAATACAACGAGCAGTACTTC	CASSPLREYNEQYF
-	15	TRBV7-9	-	TRBJ2-2	TGTGCCAGCAGCTTAGATAGCGTGAACACCGGGGAGCTGTTTTTT	CASSLDSVNTGELFF
TRBD2	18	TRBV18	-	TRBJ2-7	TGTGCCAGCTCCGAAAGACTAGCGGGACCCGGTAGAAACTACGAGCAGTACTTC	CASSERLAGPGRNYEQYF
-	16	TRBV5-1	few	TRBJ1-5	TGCGCCAGCAGCTTGGTGTCAGGGGATGGGAATCAGCCCCAGCATTTT	CASSLVSGDGNQPQHF
-	14	TRBV6-5	few	TRBJ1-1	TGTGCCAGCAGTTACTCGGCAATGAACACTGAAGCTTTCTTT	CASSYSAMNTEAFF
TRBD1	16	TRBV7-8	few	TRBJ2-2	TGTGCCAGCAGCTGGCGGACAGGGGGTTACACCGGGGAGCTGTTTTTT	CASSWRTGGYTGELFF
-	16	TRBV5-4	-	TRBJ1-4	TGTGCCAGCAGCGAAACGGGAGGGAGCAGGGGTGGAAAACTGTTTTTT	CASSETGGSRGGKLFF
TRBD2	15	TRBV19	few	TRBJ2-5	TGTGCCACAGGACTAGCGGGGACTACCCAAGAGACCCAGTACTTC	CATGLAGTTQETQYF
TRBD2	17	TRBV11-2	-	TRBJ2-7	TGTGCCAGCAGCCCCTTAGCGGGAGGGCTTACGTCCCTCGAGCAGTACTTC	CASSPLAGGLTSLEQYF
TRBD1	14	TRBV6-5	few	TRBJ2-2	TGTGCCAGCAGTACAGGGGGCAGCACCGGGGAGCTGTTTTTT	CASSTGGSTGELFF
TRBD1	15	TRBV29-1	-	TRBJ2-1	TGCAGCGTTGGCCGGGACAGCAGCTCCTACAATGAGCAGTTCTTC	CSVGRDSSSYNEQFF
-	15	TRBV5-4	few	TRBJ2-2	TGTGCCAGCAGCTTGCAGGGGCCCCACACCGGGGAGCTGTTTTTT	CASSLQGPHTGELFF
-	16	TRBV27	-	TRBJ2-7	TGTGCCAGCAGTTTATCCCACCCGGGGTTGGCCCACGAGCAGTACTTC	CASSLSHPGLAHEQYF
-	12	TRBV6-6	few	TRBJ1-2	TGTGCCAGCAGTCAGAGGAACTATGGCTACACCTTC	CASSQRNYGYTF
TRBD2	15	TRBV10-3	few	TRBJ2-4	TGTGCCATCAGTGAGCGGGGACTAGCGGAAAACATTCAGTACTTC	CAISERGLAENIQYF
TRBD2	16	TRBV7-3	few	TRBJ2-3	TGTGCCAGCAGCTTACTAGCGGGGGGGAGCACAGATACGCAGTATTTT	CASSLLAGGSTDTQYF
-	13	TRBV7-2	-	TRBJ1-2	TGTGCCAGCAGCTTAGCGGTGGCCTATGGCTACACCTTC	CASSLAVAYGYTF
-	16	TRBV5-6	few	TRBJ1-1	TGTGCCAGCAGCTGGAGGGGGGGGTCAGGGCGCACTGAAGCTTTCTTT	CASSWRGGSGRTEAFF
-	16	TRBV4-3	many	TRBJ2-4	TGCGCCAGCAGCCAATTCCGAAGCGGGGCCAAAAACATTCAGTACTTC	CASSQFRSGAKNIQYF
-	13	TRBV27	few	TRBJ2-7	TGTGCCAGCAGTTTAAATTGGGGCTTGGAGCAGTACTTC	CASSLNWGLEQYF
-	14	TRBV15	-	TRBJ1-1	TGTGCCACCAGCAGAGGAGTCCAGAGGACTGAAGCTTTCTTT	CATSRGVQRTEAFF
-	18	TRBV21-1	-	TRBJ1-5	TGTGCCAGCAGCAAAAACGGGGTGGGATCGGGCGAGAATCAGCCCCAGCATTTT	CASSKNGVGSGENQPQHF
-	14	TRBV27	few	TRBJ1-2	TGTGCCAGCAGTTCGGGACTACTTAACTATGGCTACACCTTC	CASSSGLLNYGYTF
TRBD1	15	TRBV30	few	TRBJ1-2	TGTGCCTGGAGTGTTGGGGTAGGGGGCGAGTATGGCTACACCTTC	CAWSVGVGGEYGYTF
-	15	TRBV2	-	TRBJ2-1	TGTGCCAGCAGTTCTCCGGGTCCAACCTACAATGAGCAGTTCTTC	CASSSPGPTYNEQFF
-	14	TRBV15	few	TRBJ1-1	TGTGCCACCAGCAGAGATAACAGGGCCACTGAAGCTTTCTTT	CATSRDNRATEAFF
TRBD2	16	TRBV7-3	-	TRBJ2-1	TGTGCCAGCAGCCGGAGCGGGAGTAGTGGCTACAATGAGCAGTTCTTC	CASSRSGSSGYNEQFF
-	13	TRBV4-1	-	TRBJ1-2	TGCGCCAGCAGCCAAGACCGGCGGGGCGGCTACACCTTC	CASSQDRRGGYTF
TRBD2	16	TRBV11-1	many	TRBJ2-1	TGTGCCAGCAGCCCAGCTGGGAGGGAGGGGCGGGGTGAGCAGTTCTTC	CASSPAGREGRGEQFF
-	15	TRBV27	few	TRBJ2-2	TGTGCCAGCCGTAAAAGGGACACCTCCCACGGGGAGCTGTTTTTT	CASRKRDTSHGELFF
TRBD1	15	TRBV15	few	TRBJ1-2	TGTGCCACCAGCTTTAGGACAGGGGGCCCCTATGGCTACACCTTC	CATSFRTGGPYGYTF
-	15	TRBV7-9	few	TRBJ2-2	TGTGCCAGCAGCTTGGGGACTTTGAACACCGGGGAGCTGTTTTTT	CASSLGTLNTGELFF
TRBD1	15	TRBV10-3	-	TRBJ1-5	TGTGCCATCAGTGAGCCGGGGACAGGGGGTCAGCCCCAGCATTTT	CAISEPGTGGQPQHF
TRBD2	15	TRBV7-2	few	TRBJ2-1	TGTGCCAGCAGCTTAGGAGGCGCGGGGGGCGATGAGCAGTTCTTC	CASSLGGAGGDEQFF
TRBD2	14	TRBV28	few	TRBJ2-7	TGTGCCAGCAGTTTACCGGGAGGCCCCTACGAGCAGTACTTC	CASSLPGGPYEQYF
TRBD1	15	TRBV19	-	TRBJ1-5	TGTGCCAGTACCGACCCGGGACAGGGCAATCAGCCCCAGCATTTT	CASTDPGQGNQPQHF
TRBD1	13	TRBV9	-	TRBJ2-4	TGTGCCAGCAGCGTAAGGGACAGAGACATTCAGTACTTC	CASSVRDRDIQYF
TRBD2	16	TRBV5-4	-	TRBJ2-2	TGTGCCAGCAGCTGGGGAACTAGCGGGGGGGCCGGGGAGCTGTTTTTT	CASSWGTSGGAGELFF
TRBD2	13	TRBV7-3	-	TRBJ2-5	TGTGCCAGCAGCCCGCGGGGGGGCGGGACCCAGTACTTC	CASSPRGGGTQYF